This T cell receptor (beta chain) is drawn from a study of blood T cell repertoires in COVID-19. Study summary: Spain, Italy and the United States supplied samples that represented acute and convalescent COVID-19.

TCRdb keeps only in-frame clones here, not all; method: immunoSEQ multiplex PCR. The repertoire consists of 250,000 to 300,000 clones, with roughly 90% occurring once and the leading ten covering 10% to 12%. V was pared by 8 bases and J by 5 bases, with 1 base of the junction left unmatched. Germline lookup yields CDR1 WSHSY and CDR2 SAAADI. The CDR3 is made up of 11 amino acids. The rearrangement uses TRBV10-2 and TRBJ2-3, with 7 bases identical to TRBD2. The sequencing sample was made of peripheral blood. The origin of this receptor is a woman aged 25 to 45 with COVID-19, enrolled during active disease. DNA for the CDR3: TGCGCCAGCTGGGGGGGAGATACGCAGTATTTT. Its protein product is CASWGGDTQYF.